This T cell receptor beta chain originates from a study of T-cell reconstitution after alpha-beta-depleted transplantation in children. Concerning this clonotype itself: Its specificity is not known.

This CDR3 has 15 amino acids. V lost 7 bases to trimming and J lost 8 bases; unmatched junction nucleotides: 14. Researchers prepared the TCRbeta library using unique molecular identifiers, the study reports. TCRdb analysed the PCR reads with MiXCR anew, one entry per CDR3 protein. Of about 60,000 distinct CDR3 sequences listed, roughly 45% are singletons. The study's findings and limits: Reportedly, roughly two months post-transplant, alpha-beta T cells arose from several hundred expanded graft clones. At one year after transplant, newly produced T cells mostly accounted for T-cell counts and diversity. Surviving recipient T cells and thymic progenitors underlay high day-60 TCRbeta diversity in some patients.

The TCR was taken from a male patient under 18 who had a stem cell transplant for acute lymphoblastic leukemia, so the T cells may come from the graft donor. The sample in question was PBMCs, mostly from graft donor cells, obtained 360 days after TCRalphabeta/CD19-depleted stem cell transplant. The V gene is TRBV12-3 or TRBV12-4, the J gene TRBJ2-1, with 7 bases fitting TRBD2. The CDR3 spells CASKKLAGEGDEQFF. CDR3 nucleotide sequence: TGTGCCAGCAAGAAATTAGCCGGGGAGGGCGATGAGCAGTTCTTC.